This TCR beta chain is drawn from a study of cytomegalovirus exposure and HLA in healthy donors. Study results and limitations: In vitro data verified three CMV-associated chains as specific for CMV antigens. Prior analysis indicated that the majority of TCR beta V segments exhibited productivity approximately 90% or approximately 30% of the time. Roughly uniform depth of sequencing across donors was assumed in presence/absence analyses. Some TCR beta chains (roughly 160 of them) were listed as cytomegalovirus-associated.

On this clone: Antigen unknown.

The PCR used 60 Vbeta and 13 Jbeta primers. The table came from immunoSEQ multiplex PCR; TCRdb's copy has only in-frame clones and leaves some out. The repertoire consists of 55,000 to 80,000 clones, with roughly 80% occurring once and the leading ten covering roughly 2.9%. J lost 4 bases, V lost 1 base, and 4 bases had no gene match. Germline V gene sequence: CDR1 SGHNT, CDR2 YENEEA. The CDR3 loop spans 15 amino acids. The chain has TRBV11-3 and TRBJ1-5; 7 nucleotides agree with TRBD1. This sequence originates from a woman aged 25 to 39 in good health and CMV-seronegative. Sequencing input: PBMCs. CDR3 sequence (DNA): TGTGCCAGCAGCTTAGGGACAGGAGGGAATCAGCCCCAGCATTTT. This encodes CASSLGTGGNQPQHF. The full variable domain, in which reference TRBV11-3 and TRBJ1-5 provide the parts outside the CDR3, is EAGVVQSPRYKIIEKKQPVAFWCNPISGHNTLYWYLQNLGQGPELLIRYENEEAVDDSQLPKDRFSAERLKGVDSTLKIQPAELGDSAVYLCASSLGTGGNQPQHFGDGTRLSIL.